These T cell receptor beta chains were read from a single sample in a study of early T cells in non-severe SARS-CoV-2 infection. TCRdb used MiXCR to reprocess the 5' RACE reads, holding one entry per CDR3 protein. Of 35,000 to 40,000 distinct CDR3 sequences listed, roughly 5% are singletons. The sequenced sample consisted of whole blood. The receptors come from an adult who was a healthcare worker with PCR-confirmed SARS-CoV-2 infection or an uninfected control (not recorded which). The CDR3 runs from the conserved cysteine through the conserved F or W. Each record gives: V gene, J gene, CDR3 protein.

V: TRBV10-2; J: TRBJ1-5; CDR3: CASSDDSYSNQPQHF
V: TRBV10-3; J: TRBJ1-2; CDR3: CAISDYKDGGYGYTF
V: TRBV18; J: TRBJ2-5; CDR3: CASSPPETGGETQYF
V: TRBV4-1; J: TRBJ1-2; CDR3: CASSPRQDGNNYGYTF
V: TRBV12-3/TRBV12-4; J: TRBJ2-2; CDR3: CASSLERGLPRGGELFF
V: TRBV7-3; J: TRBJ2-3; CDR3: CASSIGGDTQYF
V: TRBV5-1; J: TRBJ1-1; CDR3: CASSLGRGWAEAFF
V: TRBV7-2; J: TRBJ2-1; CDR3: CASSLGLAYNEQFF
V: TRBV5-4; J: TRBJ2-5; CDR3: CASSAGLAGANQETQYF
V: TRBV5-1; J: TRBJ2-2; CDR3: CASSWRQDTGELFF
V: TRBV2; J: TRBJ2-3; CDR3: CASMTSGGTDTQYF
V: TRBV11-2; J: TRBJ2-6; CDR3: CASSKQRSGANVLTF
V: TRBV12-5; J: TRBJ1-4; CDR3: CASGFRTGANEKLFF
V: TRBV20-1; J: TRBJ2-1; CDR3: CSARTLAGSSYNEQFF
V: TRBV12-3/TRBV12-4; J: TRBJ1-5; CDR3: CASSFADRANQPQHF
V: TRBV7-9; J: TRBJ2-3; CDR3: CASSPTGVITDTQYF
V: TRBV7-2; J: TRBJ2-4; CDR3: CASSYADQGAYIQYF
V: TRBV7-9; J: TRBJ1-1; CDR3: CASSSGALKNTEAFF
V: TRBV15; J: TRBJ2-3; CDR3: CATSHRLAGNTDTQYF
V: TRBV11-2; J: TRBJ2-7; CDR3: CASSLGDTSYEQYF
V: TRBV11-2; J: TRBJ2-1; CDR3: CASSPSGSSYNEQFF
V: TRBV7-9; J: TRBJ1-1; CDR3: CASSYQGATEAFF